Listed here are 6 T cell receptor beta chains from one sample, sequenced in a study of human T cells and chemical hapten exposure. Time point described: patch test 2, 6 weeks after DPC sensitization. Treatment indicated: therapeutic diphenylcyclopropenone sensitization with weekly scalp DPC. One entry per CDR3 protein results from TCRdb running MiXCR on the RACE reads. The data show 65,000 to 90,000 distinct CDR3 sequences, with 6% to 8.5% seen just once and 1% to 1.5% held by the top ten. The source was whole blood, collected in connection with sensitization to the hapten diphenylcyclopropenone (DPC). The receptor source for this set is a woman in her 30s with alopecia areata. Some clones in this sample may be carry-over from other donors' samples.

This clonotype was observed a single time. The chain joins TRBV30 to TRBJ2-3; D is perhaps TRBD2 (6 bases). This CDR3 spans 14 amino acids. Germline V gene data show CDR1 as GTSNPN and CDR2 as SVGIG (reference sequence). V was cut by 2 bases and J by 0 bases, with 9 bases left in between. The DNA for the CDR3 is TGTGCCTGGAGTCCCGGGACTAGCACAGATACGCAGTATTTT. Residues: CAWSPGTSTDTQYF.

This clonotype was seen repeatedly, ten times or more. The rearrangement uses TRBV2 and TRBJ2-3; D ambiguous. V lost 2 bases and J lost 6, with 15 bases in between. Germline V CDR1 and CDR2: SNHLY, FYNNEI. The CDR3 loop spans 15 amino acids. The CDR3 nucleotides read TGTGCCAGCAGTGAACGGACGTACGAAAGGGATACGCAGTATTTT. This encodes CASSERTYERDTQYF. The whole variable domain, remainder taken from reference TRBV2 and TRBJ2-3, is EPEVTQTPSHQVTQMGQEVILRCVPISNHLYFYWYRQILGQKVEFLVSFYNNEISEKSEIFDDQFSVERPDGSNFTLKIRSTKLEDSAMYFCASSERTYERDTQYFGPGTRLTVL.

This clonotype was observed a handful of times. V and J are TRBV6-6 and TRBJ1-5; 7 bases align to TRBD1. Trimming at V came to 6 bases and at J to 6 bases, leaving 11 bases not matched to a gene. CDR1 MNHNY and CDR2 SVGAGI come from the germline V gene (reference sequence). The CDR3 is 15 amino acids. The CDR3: CASSPDRSWSQPQHF. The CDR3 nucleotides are TGTGCCAGCAGCCCGGACAGGTCGTGGAGTCAGCCCCAGCATTTT.

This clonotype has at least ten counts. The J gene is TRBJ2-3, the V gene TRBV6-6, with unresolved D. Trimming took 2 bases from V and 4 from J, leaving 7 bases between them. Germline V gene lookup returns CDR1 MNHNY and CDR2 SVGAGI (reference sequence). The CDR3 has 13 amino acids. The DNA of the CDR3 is TGTGCCAGCAGTTACCCAAGCTCAGATACGCAGTATTTT. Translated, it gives CASSYPSSDTQYF.

DNA for the CDR3: TGCAGCGTTTCGGGTCCGCAAACTAGCACAGATACGCAGTATTTT. This translates into CSVSGPQTSTDTQYF. This chain connects TRBV29-1 to TRBJ2-3; D is ambiguous. CDR1 is SQVTM and CDR2 is ANQGSEA in the germline V gene. The CDR3 loop spans 15 amino acids. Trimming removed 5 bases at V and 0 bases at J, with 15 bases between.

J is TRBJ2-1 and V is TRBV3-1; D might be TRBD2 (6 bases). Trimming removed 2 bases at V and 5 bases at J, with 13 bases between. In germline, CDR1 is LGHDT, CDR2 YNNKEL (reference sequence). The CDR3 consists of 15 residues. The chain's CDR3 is CASSQTGVDDNEQFF. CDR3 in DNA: TGTGCCAGCAGCCAAACGGGGGTCGACGACAATGAGCAGTTCTTC.